This TCR beta chain emerged from a study of OX40 agonist ivuxolimab in advanced cancers. Study at large: Dose-escalation subjects each had hepatocellular carcinoma, melanoma, renal cell or head and neck cancer.

The germline V and J ends were trimmed by 2 bases and 4 bases, with 10 bases remaining between them. The CDR3 length is 14 residues. CDR1 is SGHRS, CDR2 YFSETQ, per germline. This table comes from immunoSEQ multiplex PCR, and its TCRdb copy is limited to in-frame clones, with some not included. The sample holds roughly 65,000 clones; about 80% are singletons and the top ten take about 2.2%. The chain links TRBV5-1 to TRBJ1-3; the D is unclear. The TCR was taken from an adult with an advanced solid tumor such as melanoma, head and neck, liver or kidney cancer. The sequencing used CD4+ or CD8+ T cells sorted from blood, collected in a trial of the OX40 agonist ivuxolimab. The CDR3, as DNA: TGCGCCAGCAGCTTTAGCGGGGAGGGAAACACCATATATTTT. This codes for CASSFSGEGNTIYF.